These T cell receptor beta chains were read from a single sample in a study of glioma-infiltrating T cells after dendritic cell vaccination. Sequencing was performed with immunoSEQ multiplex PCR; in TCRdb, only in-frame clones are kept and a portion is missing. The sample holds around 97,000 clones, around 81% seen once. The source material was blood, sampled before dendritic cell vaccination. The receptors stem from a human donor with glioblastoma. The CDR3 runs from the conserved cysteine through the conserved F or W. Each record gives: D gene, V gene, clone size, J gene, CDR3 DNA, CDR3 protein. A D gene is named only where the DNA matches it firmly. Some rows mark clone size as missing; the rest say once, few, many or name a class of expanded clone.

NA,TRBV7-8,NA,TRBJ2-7,TGTGCCAGCAGCCCGAGGGCCTCCTCCTACGAGCAGTACTTC,CASSPRASSYEQYF
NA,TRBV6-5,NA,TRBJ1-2,TGTGCCAGCAGTTACTCGCGGGCAGCCCTCTATGGCTACACCTTC,CASSYSRAALYGYTF
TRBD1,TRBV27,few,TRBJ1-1,TGTGCCAGCAGTTTAAGAGGGACAGGGGGCCTCACTGAAGCTTTCTTT,CASSLRGTGGLTEAFF
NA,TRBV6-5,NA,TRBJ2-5,TGTGCCAGCAGTTACTTAGGACATCCAGGGACCCAGTACTTC,CASSYLGHPGTQYF
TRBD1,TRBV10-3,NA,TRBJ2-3,TGTGCCATCGCAGGGGGCTTGGGTGCAGATACGCAGTATTTT,CAIAGGLGADTQYF
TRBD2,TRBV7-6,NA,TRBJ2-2,TGTGCCAGCAGCCATCGACTCAATAGCGGGGGGCATACCGGGGAGCTGTTTTTT,CASSHRLNSGGHTGELFF
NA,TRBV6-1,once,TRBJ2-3,TGTGCCAGCAGTGTTGAGTCGCCCGGCACAGATACGCAGTATTTT,CASSVESPGTDTQYF
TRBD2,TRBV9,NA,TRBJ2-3,TGTGCCAGCAGCACTGGACTAGCGTCAGATACGCAGTATTTT,CASSTGLASDTQYF
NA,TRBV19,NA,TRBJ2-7,TGTGCCAGTAGTATTAGGCAGGGTGCCTACGAGCAGTACTTC,CASSIRQGAYEQYF
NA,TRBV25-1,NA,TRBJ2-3,TGTGCCAGCAAGGGGTATACGCAGTATTTT,CASKGYTQYF
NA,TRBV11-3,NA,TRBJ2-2,TGTGCCAGCAGACAGGACACGCTGAACACCGGGGAGCTGTTTTTT,CASRQDTLNTGELFF
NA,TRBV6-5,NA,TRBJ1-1,TGTGCCAGCAACACAGGAAGGGGAAACGCTGAAGCTTTCTTT,CASNTGRGNAEAFF
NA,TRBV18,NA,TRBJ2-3,TGTGCCAGCTCACCAGGGGAGGACACGCAGTATTTT,CASSPGEDTQYF
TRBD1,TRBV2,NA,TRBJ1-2,TGTGCCAGCAGGCGGGGACAGGGCGGTGGCTACACCTTC,CASRRGQGGGYTF
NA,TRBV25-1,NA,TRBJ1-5,TGTGCCAGCAGTCCCACAGGGTCGCGACAGCCCCAGCATTTT,CASSPTGSRQPQHF
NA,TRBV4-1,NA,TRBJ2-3,TGCGCCAGCAGCCAAGATGGGTCGGCGGATAGAAGCACAGATACGCAGTATTTT,CASSQDGSADRSTDTQYF
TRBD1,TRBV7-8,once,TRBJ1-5,TGTGCCAGCAGCCTCTACCCCCCGGGACAGGGAGAAGGACAGCCCCAGCATTTT,CASSLYPPGQGEGQPQHF
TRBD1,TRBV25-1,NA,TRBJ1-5,TGTGCCAGCAGTGCGGGACAGGGGGCGGACCAGCATTTT,CASSAGQGADQHF
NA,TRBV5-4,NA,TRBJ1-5,TGTGCCAGCAGCTTGGCCGGGGATAGCAATCAGCCCCAGCATTTT,CASSLAGDSNQPQHF
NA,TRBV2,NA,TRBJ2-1,TGTGCCAGCAGTGCTCAGGGTGGGGGCCTTAATGAGCAGTTCTTC,CASSAQGGGLNEQFF
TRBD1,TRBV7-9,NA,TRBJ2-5,TGTGCCAGCAGCTTGCCCCGGGACAGGGGGTACCAAGAGACCCAGTACTTC,CASSLPRDRGYQETQYF
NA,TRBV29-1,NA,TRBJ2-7,TGCAGCGTTGATCTCCTGACAGAGAGCTCCTACGAGCAGTACTTC,CSVDLLTESSYEQYF
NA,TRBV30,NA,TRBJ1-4,TGTGCCTGGAGTAGGGAGGGATTGTACGAAAAACTGTTTTTT,CAWSREGLYEKLFF
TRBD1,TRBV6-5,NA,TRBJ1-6,TGTGCCAGCAAAATCACAGGGGGTAATTCACCCCTCCACTTT,CASKITGGNSPLHF
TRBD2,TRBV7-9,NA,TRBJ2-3,TGTGCCAGCAGCCTCGAGCGGGGGCGCACAGATACGCAGTATTTT,CASSLERGRTDTQYF
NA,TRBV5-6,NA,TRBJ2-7,TGTGCCAGCAGCTTGTCGAGGATCGAGCAGTACTTC,CASSLSRIEQYF